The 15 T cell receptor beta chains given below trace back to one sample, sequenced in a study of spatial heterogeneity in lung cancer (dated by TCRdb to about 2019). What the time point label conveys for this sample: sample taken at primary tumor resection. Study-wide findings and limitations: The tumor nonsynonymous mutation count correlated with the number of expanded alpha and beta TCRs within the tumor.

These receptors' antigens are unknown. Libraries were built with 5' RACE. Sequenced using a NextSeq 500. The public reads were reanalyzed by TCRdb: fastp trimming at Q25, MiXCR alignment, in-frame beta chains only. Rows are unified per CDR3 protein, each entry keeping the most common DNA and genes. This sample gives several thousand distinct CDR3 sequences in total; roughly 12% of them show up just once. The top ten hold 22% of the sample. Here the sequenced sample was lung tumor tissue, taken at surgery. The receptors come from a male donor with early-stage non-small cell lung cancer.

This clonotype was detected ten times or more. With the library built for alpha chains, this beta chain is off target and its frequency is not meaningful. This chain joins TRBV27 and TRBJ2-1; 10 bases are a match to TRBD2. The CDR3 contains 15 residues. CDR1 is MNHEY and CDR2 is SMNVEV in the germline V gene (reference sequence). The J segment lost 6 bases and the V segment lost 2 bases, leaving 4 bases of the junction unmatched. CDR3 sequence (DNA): TGTGCCAGCAGTTTAACCGGGACTAGCGCCAATGAGCAGTTCTTC. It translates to CASSLTGTSANEQFF.

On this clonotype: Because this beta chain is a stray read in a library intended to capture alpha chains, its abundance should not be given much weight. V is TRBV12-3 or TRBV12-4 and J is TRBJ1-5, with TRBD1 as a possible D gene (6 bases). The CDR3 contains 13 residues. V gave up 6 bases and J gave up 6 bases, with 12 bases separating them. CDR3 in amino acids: CASRPGGGQPQHF. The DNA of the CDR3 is TGTGCCAGCAGACCCGGGGGCGGTCAGCCCCAGCATTTT.

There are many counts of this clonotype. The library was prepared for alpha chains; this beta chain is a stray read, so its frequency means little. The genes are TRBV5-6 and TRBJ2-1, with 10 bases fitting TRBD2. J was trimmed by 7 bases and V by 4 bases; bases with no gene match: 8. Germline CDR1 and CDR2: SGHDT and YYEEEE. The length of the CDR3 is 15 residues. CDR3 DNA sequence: TGTGCCAGCAGCCCTGGAGCGGGAGGGGGTAATGAGCAGTTCTTC. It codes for CASSPGAGGGNEQFF.

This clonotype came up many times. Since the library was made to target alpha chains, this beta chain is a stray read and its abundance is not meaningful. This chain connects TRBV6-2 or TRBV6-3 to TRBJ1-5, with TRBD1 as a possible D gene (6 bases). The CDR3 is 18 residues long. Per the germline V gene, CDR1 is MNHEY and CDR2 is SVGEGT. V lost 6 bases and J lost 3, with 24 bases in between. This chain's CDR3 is CASSLIGQFGGNNQPQHF. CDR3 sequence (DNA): TGTGCCAGCAGCCTAATAGGACAGTTTGGGGGTAACAATCAGCCCCAGCATTTT.

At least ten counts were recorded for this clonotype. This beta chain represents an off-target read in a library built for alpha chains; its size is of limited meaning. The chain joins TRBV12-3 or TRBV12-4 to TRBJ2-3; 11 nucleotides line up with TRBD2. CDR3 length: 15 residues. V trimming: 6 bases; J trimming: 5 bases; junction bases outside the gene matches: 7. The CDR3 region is CASSSTSGTGDTQYF. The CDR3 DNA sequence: TGTGCCAGCAGCTCGACTAGCGGGACAGGAGATACGCAGTATTTT.

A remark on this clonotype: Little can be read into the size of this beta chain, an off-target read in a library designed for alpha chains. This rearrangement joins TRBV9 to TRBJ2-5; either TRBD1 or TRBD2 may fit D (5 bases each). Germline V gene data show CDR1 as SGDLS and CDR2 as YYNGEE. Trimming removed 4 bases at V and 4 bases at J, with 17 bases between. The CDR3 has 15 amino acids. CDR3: CASSSRRQGVETQYF. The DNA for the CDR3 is TGTGCCAGCAGCTCCAGGAGGCAGGGAGTAGAGACCCAGTACTTC.

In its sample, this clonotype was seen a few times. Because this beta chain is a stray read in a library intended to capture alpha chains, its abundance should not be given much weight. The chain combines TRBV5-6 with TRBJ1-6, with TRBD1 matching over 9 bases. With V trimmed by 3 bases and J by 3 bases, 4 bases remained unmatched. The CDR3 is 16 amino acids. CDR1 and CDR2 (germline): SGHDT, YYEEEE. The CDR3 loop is CASSWDRELYNSPLHF. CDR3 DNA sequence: TGTGCCAGCAGCTGGGACAGGGAGCTCTATAATTCACCCCTCCACTTT.

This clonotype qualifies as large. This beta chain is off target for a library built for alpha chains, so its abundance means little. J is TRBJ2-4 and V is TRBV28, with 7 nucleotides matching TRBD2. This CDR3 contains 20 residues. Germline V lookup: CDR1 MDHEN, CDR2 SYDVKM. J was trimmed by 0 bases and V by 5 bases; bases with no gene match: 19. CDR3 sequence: CASSNQRGREQILAKNIQYF. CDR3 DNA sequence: TGTGCCAGCAGTAACCAGCGGGGACGTGAACAAATTTTAGCCAAAAACATTCAGTACTTC.

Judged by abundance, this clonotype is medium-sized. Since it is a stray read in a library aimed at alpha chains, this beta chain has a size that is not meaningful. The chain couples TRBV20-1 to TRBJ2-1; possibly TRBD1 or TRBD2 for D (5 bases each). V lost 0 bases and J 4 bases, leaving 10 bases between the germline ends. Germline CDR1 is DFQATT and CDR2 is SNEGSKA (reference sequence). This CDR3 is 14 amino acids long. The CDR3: CSARERDAYNEQFF. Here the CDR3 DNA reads TGCAGTGCTAGAGAAAGGGACGCGTACAATGAGCAGTTCTTC.

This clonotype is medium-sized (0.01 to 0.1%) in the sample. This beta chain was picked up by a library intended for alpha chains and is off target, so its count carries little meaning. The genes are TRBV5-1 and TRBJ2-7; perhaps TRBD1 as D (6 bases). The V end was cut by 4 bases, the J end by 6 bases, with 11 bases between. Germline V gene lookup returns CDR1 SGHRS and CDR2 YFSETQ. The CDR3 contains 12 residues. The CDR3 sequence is CASSPTGGEQYF. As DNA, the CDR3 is TGCGCCAGCAGCCCGACAGGAGGCGAGCAGTACTTC.

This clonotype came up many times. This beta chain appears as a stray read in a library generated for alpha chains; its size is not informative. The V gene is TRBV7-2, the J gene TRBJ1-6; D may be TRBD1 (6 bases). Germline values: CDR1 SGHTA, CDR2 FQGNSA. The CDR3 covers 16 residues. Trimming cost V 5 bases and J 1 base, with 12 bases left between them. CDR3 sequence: CASSRGGLSYNSPLHF. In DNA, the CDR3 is TGTGCCAGCAGCCGAGGGGGGTTGTCCTATAATTCACCCCTCCACTTT.

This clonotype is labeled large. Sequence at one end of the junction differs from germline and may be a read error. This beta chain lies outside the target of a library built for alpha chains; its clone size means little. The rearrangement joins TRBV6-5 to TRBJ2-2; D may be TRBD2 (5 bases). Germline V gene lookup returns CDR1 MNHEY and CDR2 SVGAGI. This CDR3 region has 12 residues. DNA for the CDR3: TGTGCCAGCAGAACTCCCACCGGGGAACTGTTTTTT. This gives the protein CASRTPTGELFF.

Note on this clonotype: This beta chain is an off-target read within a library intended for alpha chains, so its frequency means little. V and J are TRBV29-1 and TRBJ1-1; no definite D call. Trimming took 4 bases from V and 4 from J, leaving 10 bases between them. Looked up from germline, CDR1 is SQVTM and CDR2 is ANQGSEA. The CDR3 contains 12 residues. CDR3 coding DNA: TGCAGCGTTGGGGAATTTTCCACTGAAGCTTTCTTT. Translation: CSVGEFSTEAFF.

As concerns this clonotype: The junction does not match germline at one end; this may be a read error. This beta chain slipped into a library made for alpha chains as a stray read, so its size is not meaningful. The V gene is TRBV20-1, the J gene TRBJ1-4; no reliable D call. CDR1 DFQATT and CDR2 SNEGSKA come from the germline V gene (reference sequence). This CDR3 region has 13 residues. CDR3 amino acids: CSAPYPGLSTPLF. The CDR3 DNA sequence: TGCAGTGCTCCGTACCCGGGTTTGTCTACCCCCCTTTTT.

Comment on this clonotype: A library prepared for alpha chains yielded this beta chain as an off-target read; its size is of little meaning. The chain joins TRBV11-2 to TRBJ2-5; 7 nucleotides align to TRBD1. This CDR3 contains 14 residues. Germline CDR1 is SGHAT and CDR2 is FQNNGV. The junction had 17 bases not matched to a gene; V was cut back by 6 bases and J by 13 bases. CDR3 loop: CASRSTGTAGIRYF. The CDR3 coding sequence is TGTGCCAGCAGGTCAACCGGGACAGCCGGTATTCGGTACTTC.